What follows are 25 T cell receptor beta chains derived from one specimen sequenced in a study of shared clonotypes between healthy human individuals. The assay was immunoSEQ multiplex PCR, and TCRdb's table has in-frame clones only and misses some. The sample records 2 million to 3 million clones, just over 90% being singletons. The sample consisted of naive CD4+ T cells sorted from blood. Subset defined: CD45RA+ positively selected. Every receptor here comes from a man between 18 and 35 years old in good health.

For the CDR3, the DNA is TGTGCCAGCAGTTACAGGGGTATGAGGGGCTACACCTTC. Translating gives CASSYRGMRGYTF. V usage is TRBV28 and J usage is TRBJ1-2, with 7 bases identical to TRBD1. The CDR3 consists of 13 residues. J gave up 8 bases and V 4 bases, and 7 bases lay outside the gene matches. Germline assignment: CDR1 MDHEN and CDR2 SYDVKM.

The chain employs TRBV25-1 and TRBJ2-6, with D possibly being TRBD1 (6 bases). V was trimmed by 3 bases and J by 2 bases, leaving 11 bases between them. Germline CDR1 and CDR2: MGHDK and SYGVNS. The CDR3 loop spans 16 amino acids. The CDR3 protein is CASSDPGVPGANVLTF. The CDR3 nucleotides read TGTGCCAGCAGTGATCCAGGGGTCCCTGGGGCCAACGTCCTGACTTTC.

V usage is TRBV6-6 and J usage is TRBJ1-6; 11 bases map to TRBD1. Unmatched junction bases numbered 1, after V lost 2 bases and J lost 10 bases. CDR3 length equals 14 residues. The V gene's germline CDR1 is MNHNY and CDR2 SVGAGI (reference sequence). The CDR3 DNA is TGTGCCAGCAGTTACGGGGACAGGGGGTCACCCCTCCACTTT. It is translated as CASSYGDRGSPLHF.

The chain joins TRBV30 to TRBJ1-3; no clear D gene. The CDR3 is 10 amino acids. The V end was cut by 1 base, the J end by 8 bases, with 3 bases between. Germline V gene sequence: CDR1 GTSNPN, CDR2 SVGIG (reference sequence). This CDR3 reads CAWSADTIYF. For the CDR3, the DNA is TGTGCCTGGAGTGCGGACACCATATATTTT.

This sequence joins TRBV7-2 and TRBJ1-5, with unresolved D. CDR1 and CDR2 (germline): SGHTA, FQGNSA. Deletions cut 3 bases from V and 6 bases from J, with 6 bases between. The CDR3 totals 12 residues. CDR3 DNA: TGTGCCAGCAGCTTCTCTAGTCAGCCCCAGCATTTT. Protein sequence: CASSFSSQPQHF.

V is TRBV5-1 and J is TRBJ2-7, with D possibly being TRBD2 (5 bases). Germline V gene data show CDR1 as SGHRS and CDR2 as YFSETQ. V gave up 0 bases and J gave up 3 bases, with 10 bases separating them. The CDR3 sequence is 14 residues long. CDR3 in amino acids: CASSLGGVDYEQYF. As DNA, the CDR3 is TGCGCCAGCAGCTTGGGGGGAGTCGACTACGAGCAGTACTTC.

The V and J genes are TRBV11-3 and TRBJ1-4; D is undetermined. CDR1 and CDR2 (germline): SGHNT, YENEEA. CDR3 length equals 15 residues. V was pared by 3 bases and J by 0 bases, with 8 bases between. The CDR3 region has the DNA TGTGCCAGCAGCTTGAGAAGAGCAACTAATGAAAAACTGTTTTTT. This codes for CASSLRRATNEKLFF.

The rearrangement uses TRBV2 and TRBJ2-1, with D possibly being TRBD2 (5 bases). This CDR3 is 15 amino acids long. V lost 3 bases and J lost 0, with 9 bases in between. CDR1 is SNHLY and CDR2 is FYNNEI in the germline V gene. CDR3 protein: CASSDPRGSYNEQFF. The CDR3 DNA is TGTGCCAGCAGTGATCCCCGGGGCTCCTACAATGAGCAGTTCTTC.

This clone was detected only once. The V and J genes are TRBV27 and TRBJ1-2, with TRBD1 identical over 8 bases. The CDR3 is 16 residues long. Trimming removed 8 bases from V and 1 base from J; junction bases left unmatched: 12. Germline V CDR1 and CDR2: MNHEY, SMNVEV (reference sequence). Here the CDR3 reads CASRWGRGPVNYGYTF. Here the CDR3 DNA reads TGTGCCAGCCGTTGGGGCAGGGGGCCGGTTAACTATGGCTACACCTTC.

The rearrangement joins TRBV12-5 to TRBJ1-4, with 7 bases aligning to TRBD1. Per the germline V gene, CDR1 is LGHNT and CDR2 is FRNRAP. The CDR3 extends over 15 amino acids. Unmatched junction bases numbered 9, after V lost 5 bases and J lost 6 bases. The CDR3 region is CASGKGGVWDEKLFF. CDR3 nucleotides: TGTGCTAGTGGTAAAGGGGGCGTATGGGATGAAAAACTGTTTTTT.

This chain connects TRBV11-2 to TRBJ1-4, with 11 positions matching TRBD1. The CDR3 consists of 15 residues. The V segment lost 5 bases and the J segment 8 bases; nucleotides outside the gene matches: 7. Germline CDR1 and CDR2: SGHAT and FQNNGV. CDR3 loop: CASSPWDRGTEKLFF. CDR3 nucleotides: TGTGCCAGCAGCCCTTGGGACAGGGGGACGGAAAAACTGTTTTTT.

This clone has just one count. The sample holds other DNA sequences that translate to the same CDR3. The genes are TRBV5-1 and TRBJ2-2; a possible D gene is TRBD1 (5 bases). The CDR3 sequence is 15 residues long. The ends were cut back, 4 bases at V and 1 base at J, with 11 bases in the middle. CDR1 and CDR2 from the germline V gene are SGHRS and YFSETQ. The CDR3 protein is CASSPRTGNTGELFF. The CDR3 nucleotides are TGCGCCAGCAGCCCCCGAACAGGGAACACCGGGGAGCTGTTTTTT. The whole variable domain, remainder taken from reference TRBV5-1 and TRBJ2-2, is KAGVTQTPRYLIKTRGQQVTLSCSPISGHRSVSWYQQTPGQGLQFLFEYFSETQRNKGNFPGRFSGRQFSNSRSEMNVSTLELGDSALYLCASSPRTGNTGELFFGEGSRLTVL.

V is TRBV10-1 and J is TRBJ1-1, with D possibly TRBD1 on 6 matching bases. Germline-derived CDR1 and CDR2 are WNHNN and SYGVQD (reference sequence). This CDR3 has 15 amino acids. Trimming removed 9 bases at V and 2 bases at J, with 19 bases between. The CDR3 is CASSPRGARNTEAFF. The CDR3 region has the DNA TGCGCCAGTAGTCCCCGGGGGGCCAGAAACACTGAAGCTTTCTTT.

On this clone itself: Other DNA sequences in the same sample also yield this CDR3. The rearrangement links TRBV11-2 to TRBJ1-6; the match to TRBD1 covers 9 bases. Germline CDR1 and CDR2: SGHAT and FQNNGV. The CDR3 length is 14 residues. V was pared by 4 bases and J by 9 bases, with 4 bases of the junction left unmatched. The CDR3, as DNA: TGTGCCAGCAGCTCGGGACAGGGTGGTTCACCCCTCCACTTT. Translating it yields CASSSGQGGSPLHF.

The chain links TRBV13 to TRBJ2-2; TRBD2 matches 11 bases. The CDR3 consists of 17 residues. The trim removed 4 bases at V and 1 base at J, leaving 5 bases unmatched. Germline CDR1 PRHDT, CDR2 FYEKMQ (reference sequence). The CDR3 DNA follows: TGTGCCAGCAGCTCTCGAGGGACTAGCGGGAACACCGGGGAGCTGTTTTTT. Amino acids: CASSSRGTSGNTGELFF.

The chain combines TRBV7-3 with TRBJ2-6; D gene uncertain. Trimming pared 6 bases from V and 2 bases from J, leaving 8 bases between. The CDR3 has 14 amino acids. The V gene's germline CDR1 is SGHTA and CDR2 FQGTGA. The CDR3 spells CASSYGPGANVLTF. The CDR3 bases are TGTGCCAGCAGTTATGGTCCTGGGGCCAACGTCCTGACTTTC.

The gene calls are TRBV9 and TRBJ1-4; TRBD1 agrees at 8 bases. The CDR3 loop spans 18 amino acids. J gave up 0 bases and V 2 bases, and 9 bases lay outside the gene matches. Germline-derived CDR1 and CDR2 are SGDLS and YYNGEE. CDR3 in DNA: TGTGCCAGCAGCGTCGGGACAGGAGGACCTGCAACTAATGAAAAACTGTTTTTT. It translates to CASSVGTGGPATNEKLFF.

The chain couples TRBV18 to TRBJ2-5, with D perhaps matching TRBD2 (6 bases). V shed 6 bases and J shed 1 base, with 9 bases lying between them. This CDR3 has 13 amino acids. The germline CDR1 and CDR2 sequences are KGHSH and LQKENI. CDR3 in amino acids: CASSAGGQETQYF. The CDR3 DNA follows: TGTGCCAGCTCCGCCGGGGGCCAAGAGACCCAGTACTTC.

Concerning this clone itself: Different DNA sequences within this sample yield the same CDR3. The chain carries TRBV18 and TRBJ2-1; 8 bases are shared with TRBD2. Germline V lookup: CDR1 KGHSH, CDR2 LQKENI. Trimming at V came to 1 base and at J to 3 bases, leaving 5 bases not matched to a gene. The CDR3 totals 16 residues. The CDR3 is CASSPLGGGIYNEQFF. The CDR3 coding sequence is TGTGCCAGCTCACCACTGGGCGGGGGGATCTACAATGAGCAGTTCTTC.

The chain links TRBV18 to TRBJ2-4; 14 nucleotides align to TRBD2. Germline V gives CDR1 KGHSH, CDR2 LQKENI. CDR3 length: 14 residues. The V and J ends lost 5 bases and 8 bases, in that order; junction bases with no gene match: 2. In nucleotides, the CDR3 is TGTGCCAGCTCAGGGACTAGCGGGAGATACATTCAGTACTTC. It translates to CASSGTSGRYIQYF.

This clone was observed once. The CDR3 coding sequence is TGTGCCAGCAGCCTAGGGGTGGCCAGCGCCCAAGAGACCCAGTACTTC. Protein: CASSLGVASAQETQYF. The V gene is TRBV7-3, the J gene TRBJ2-5, with a weak D call TRBD1 (5 bases). Trimming took off 5 bases at V and 1 base at J, with 17 bases between the two ends. Germline V gene sequence: CDR1 SGHTA, CDR2 FQGTGA. This CDR3 spans 16 amino acids.

In its sample, this clone was seen once. This chain joins TRBV5-1 and TRBJ1-4, with D perhaps matching TRBD1 (5 bases). There are 15 residues in the CDR3. Trimming removed 4 bases at V and 4 bases at J, with 14 bases between. The germline gives CDR1 SGHRS, CDR2 YFSETQ. The chain's CDR3 is CASSEQGHGNEKLFF. CDR3 DNA sequence: TGCGCCAGCAGCGAGCAGGGTCATGGTAATGAAAAACTGTTTTTT.

This rearrangement joins TRBV27 to TRBJ1-2, with D unresolved. Germline V gene data show CDR1 as MNHEY and CDR2 as SMNVEV (reference sequence). V lost 3 bases and J lost 4, with 15 bases in between. CDR3 length: 15 residues. As DNA, the CDR3 is TGTGCCAGCAGTTTTCAGTCACCGCCTCTCTATGGCTACACCTTC. Its translation: CASSFQSPPLYGYTF.

This sequence joins TRBV28 and TRBJ2-7; D is unclear. Trimming pared 6 bases from V and 4 bases from J, leaving 13 bases between. The CDR3 loop spans 13 amino acids. Looked up from germline, CDR1 is MDHEN and CDR2 is SYDVKM. Written as DNA, the CDR3 is TGTGCCAGCAGGCCCGGGCCCCAGTACGAGCAGTACTTC. It codes for CASRPGPQYEQYF.

This chain connects TRBV7-2 to TRBJ1-1, with 7 bases lining up with TRBD1. With V trimmed by 5 bases and J by 2 bases, 11 bases remained unmatched. Germline-derived CDR1 and CDR2 are SGHTA and FQGNSA. This CDR3 spans 16 amino acids. The CDR3 region has the DNA TGTGCCAGCAGCGCAGGGGACAGAAACATAAACACTGAAGCTTTCTTT. Translation: CASSAGDRNINTEAFF.